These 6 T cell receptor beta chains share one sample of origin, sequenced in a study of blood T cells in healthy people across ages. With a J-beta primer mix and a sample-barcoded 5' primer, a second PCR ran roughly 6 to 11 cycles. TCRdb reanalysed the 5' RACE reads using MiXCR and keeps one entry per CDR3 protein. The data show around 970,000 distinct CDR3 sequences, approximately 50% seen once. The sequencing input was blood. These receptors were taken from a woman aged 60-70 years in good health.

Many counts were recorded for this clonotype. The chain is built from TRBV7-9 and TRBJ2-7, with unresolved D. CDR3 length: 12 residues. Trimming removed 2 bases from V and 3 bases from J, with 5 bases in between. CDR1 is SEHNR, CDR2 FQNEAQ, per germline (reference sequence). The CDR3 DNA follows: TGTGCCAGCAGCTTAAGACACTACGAGCAGTACTTC. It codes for CASSLRHYEQYF.

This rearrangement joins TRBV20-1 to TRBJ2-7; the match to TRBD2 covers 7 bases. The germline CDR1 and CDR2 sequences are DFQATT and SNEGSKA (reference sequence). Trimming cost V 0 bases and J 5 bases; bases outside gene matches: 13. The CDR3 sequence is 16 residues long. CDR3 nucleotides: TGCAGTGCTAGAGAAGGGAGGGGCGGGAGATGGGACGAGCAGTACTTC. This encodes CSAREGRGGRWDEQYF.

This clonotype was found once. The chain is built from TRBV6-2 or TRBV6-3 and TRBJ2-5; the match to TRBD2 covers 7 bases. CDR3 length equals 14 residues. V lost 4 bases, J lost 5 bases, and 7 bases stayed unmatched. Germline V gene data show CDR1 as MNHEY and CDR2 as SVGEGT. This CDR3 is CASSWITSAETQYF. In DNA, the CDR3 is TGTGCCAGCAGTTGGATAACTAGCGCGGAGACCCAGTACTTC.

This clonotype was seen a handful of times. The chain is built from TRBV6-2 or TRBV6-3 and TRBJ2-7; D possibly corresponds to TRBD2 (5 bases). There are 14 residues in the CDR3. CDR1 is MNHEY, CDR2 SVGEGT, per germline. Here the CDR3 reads CSIKSAGNSGEQYF. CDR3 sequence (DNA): TGTTCCATCAAATCCGCCGGGAACTCCGGGGAGCAGTACTTC.

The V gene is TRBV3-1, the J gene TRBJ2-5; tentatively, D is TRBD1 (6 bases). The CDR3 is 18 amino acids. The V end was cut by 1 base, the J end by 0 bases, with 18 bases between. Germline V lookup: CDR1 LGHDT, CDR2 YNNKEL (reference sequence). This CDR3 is CASSQAVEDSLDQETQYF. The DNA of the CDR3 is TGTGCCAGCAGCCAAGCGGTTGAGGACAGCCTAGACCAAGAGACCCAGTACTTC.

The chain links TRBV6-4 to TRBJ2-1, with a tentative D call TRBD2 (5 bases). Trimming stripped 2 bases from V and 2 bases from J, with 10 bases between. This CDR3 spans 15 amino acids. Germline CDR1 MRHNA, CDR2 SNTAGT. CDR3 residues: CASSDGQRPYNEQFF. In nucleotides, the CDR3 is TGTGCCAGCAGTGACGGCCAGCGGCCCTACAATGAGCAGTTCTTC.